The 3 T cell receptor beta chains given below trace back to one sample, sequenced in a study of Ad26.COV2.S vaccination and SARS-CoV-2 variants. Assay: immunoSEQ multiplex PCR; the TCRdb copy retains only in-frame clones and omits some. Here the sample spans approximately 400,000 clones, 92% being singletons. Sequencing was performed on peripheral blood, taken after recovery from COVID-19. These receptors were obtained from a human donor who had recovered from COVID-19.

The chain recombines TRBV6-1 with TRBJ1-1; no definite D call. Looked up from germline, CDR1 is MNHNS and CDR2 is SASEGT. V was cut by 3 bases and J by 1 base, with 21 bases left in between. The CDR3 extends over 18 amino acids. DNA of the CDR3: TGTGCCAGCAGTGATTCCCCCTTGGTCGGGTCTTGGAACACTGAAGCTTTCTTT. This translates into CASSDSPLVGSWNTEAFF.

The chain links TRBV4-1 to TRBJ2-7, with D maybe TRBD2 (6 bases). Trimming shortened V by 5 bases and J by 5 bases, and 22 bases separated the two germline ends. The CDR3 is 16 amino acids. The germline CDR1 and CDR2 sequences are MGHRA and YSYEKL. CDR3 nucleotides: TGCGCCAGCAGCGCGGGACGGGGGAATTATAAGGACGAGCAGTACTTC. Protein product: CASSAGRGNYKDEQYF.

The chain couples TRBV5-1 to TRBJ2-2; a weak D match, TRBD1 (5 bases). Per germline, CDR1 SGHRS and CDR2 YFSETQ. V dropped 2 bases and J dropped 1 base, with 12 bases sitting between them. This CDR3 has 16 amino acids. Written as DNA, the CDR3 is TGCGCCAGCAGCTTTAATTGGGGCAAGAACACCGGGGAGCTGTTTTTT. Encoded protein: CASSFNWGKNTGELFF.